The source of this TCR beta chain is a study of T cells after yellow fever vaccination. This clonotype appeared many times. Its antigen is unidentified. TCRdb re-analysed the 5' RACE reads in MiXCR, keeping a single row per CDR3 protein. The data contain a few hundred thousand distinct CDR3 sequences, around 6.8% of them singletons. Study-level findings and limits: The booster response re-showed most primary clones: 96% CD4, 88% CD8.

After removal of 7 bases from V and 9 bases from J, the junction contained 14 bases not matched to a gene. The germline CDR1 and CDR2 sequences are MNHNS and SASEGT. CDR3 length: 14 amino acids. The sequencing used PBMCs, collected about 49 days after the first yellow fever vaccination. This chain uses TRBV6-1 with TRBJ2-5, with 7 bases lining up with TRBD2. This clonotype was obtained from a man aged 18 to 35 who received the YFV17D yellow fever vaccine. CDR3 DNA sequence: TGTGCCAGCACCGCTAGCCTGGGGGGGAGTCCCCAGTACTTC. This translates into CASTASLGGSPQYF.